This TCR beta chain is from a study of blood T cell repertoires in COVID-19. Study details: Collection of acute and convalescent COVID-19 samples took place in the United States, Italy and Spain. In each case, the material was cDNA or gDNA derived from T cells, B-cell-depleted T cells, or PBMCs.

Looked up from germline, CDR1 is ENHRY and CDR2 is SYGVKD. V was shortened by 2 bases and J by 4 bases, with 11 bases between the two germline ends. This CDR3 spans 15 amino acids. Sequencing was performed with immunoSEQ multiplex PCR; in TCRdb, only in-frame clones are kept and a portion is missing. In the table there are 20,000 to 25,000 clones, about 89% of which are singletons. V and J are TRBV10-3 and TRBJ1-4; TRBD1 is a possible D gene (5 bases). This TCR came from a human donor with active COVID-19. The donor label of this sample is uncertain. The material sequenced was peripheral blood. CDR3 protein: CAISEAQGFNEKLFF. The CDR3 DNA sequence: TGTGCCATCAGTGAGGCCCAGGGTTTTAATGAAAAACTGTTTTTT.